A single sample is the source of the 14 T cell receptor beta chains below, sequenced in a study of T cells in tumors after PD-1 blockade. The assay was immunoSEQ multiplex PCR, and TCRdb's table has in-frame clones only and misses some. In the table there are approximately 47,000 clones, 79% of which are singletons. The source was PBMCs, collected before anti-PD-1 therapy. The receptors derive from a human donor with advanced basal cell or squamous cell carcinoma (not recorded which).

This chain uses TRBV9 with TRBJ2-1; 9 positions match TRBD2. CDR1 and CDR2 (germline): SGDLS, YYNGEE. The CDR3 sequence is 17 residues long. Germline trimming cut 0 bases from V and 7 bases from J; bases unmatched to any gene: 11. The CDR3: CASSVAGAGGHQNEQFF. The DNA of the CDR3 is TGTGCCAGCAGCGTAGCTGGGGCGGGGGGGCATCAAAATGAGCAGTTCTTC.

The chain uses TRBV7-3 and TRBJ1-2; the D gene is possibly TRBD1 (5 bases). The CDR3 sequence is 17 residues long. The V gene's germline CDR1 is SGHTA and CDR2 FQGTGA. V was trimmed by 1 base and J by 4 bases, leaving 19 bases between them. The CDR3: CASSLNGRGASFYGYTF. The CDR3 region has the DNA TGTGCCAGCAGCTTAAATGGGAGGGGCGCCTCCTTCTATGGCTACACCTTC.

The chain combines TRBV29-1 with TRBJ1-1, with D perhaps matching TRBD1 (6 bases). Trimming left V 4 bases short and J 4 bases short, with 13 bases between. The length of the CDR3 is 13 residues. The germline gives CDR1 SQVTM, CDR2 ANQGSEA. CDR3 sequence (DNA): TGCAGCGTTGGAGCAGGGGATGGCACTGAAGCTTTCTTT. Translating it yields CSVGAGDGTEAFF.

The rearrangement links TRBV12-3 or TRBV12-4 to TRBJ1-6, with D perhaps TRBD1 (6 bases). The CDR3 covers 13 residues. V lost 8 bases to trimming and J lost 4 bases, with 9 bases between them. The CDR3 nucleotides are TGTGCCAGCGGACAGAGATATAATTCACCCCTCCACTTT. The encoded protein is CASGQRYNSPLHF.

The rearrangement joins TRBV14 to TRBJ2-3, with D perhaps matching TRBD1 (5 bases). This CDR3 comprises 15 residues. CDR1 and CDR2 from the germline V gene are SGHDN and FVKESK. Trimming stripped 1 base from V and 6 bases from J, with 14 bases between. The CDR3 DNA sequence: TGTGCCAGCAGCCAAGGGTACCAGGGTAGGGATACGCAGTATTTT. The encoded protein is CASSQGYQGRDTQYF.

The chain employs TRBV27 and TRBJ2-7; TRBD1 matches 9 bases. The germline gives CDR1 MNHEY, CDR2 SMNVEV (reference sequence). The CDR3 has 15 residues. V trimming: 5 bases; J trimming: 2 bases; junction bases outside the gene matches: 7. The CDR3 nucleotides are TGTGCCAGCAGTCGCACATGGACAGGGGCCTACGAGCAGTACTTC. Its protein is CASSRTWTGAYEQYF.

The genes are TRBV3-1 (or the pseudogene TRBV3-2) and TRBJ2-1; 9 positions match TRBD2. The V gene's germline CDR1 is LGHDT and CDR2 YNNKEL (reference sequence). CDR3 size: 18 residues. V shed 4 bases and J 5 bases; nucleotides not matched to a gene: 15. CDR3 region: CASSPNFRLAGKNNEQFF. In DNA form, the CDR3 reads TGTGCCAGCAGCCCAAACTTCCGCCTAGCGGGGAAGAACAATGAGCAGTTCTTC.

This clone was detected only a few times. This chain joins TRBV15 and TRBJ1-6, with D possibly matching TRBD1 (6 bases). V lost 5 bases, J lost 5 bases, and 16 bases lay in between. The length of the CDR3 is 16 residues. Looked up from germline, CDR1 is LNHNV and CDR2 is YYDKDF (reference sequence). As DNA, the CDR3 is TGTGCCACCAGCTTAGACGGGACACTGGATAATTCACCCCTCCACTTT. Translating gives CATSLDGTLDNSPLHF.

This sequence joins TRBV5-1 and TRBJ2-2, with a weak D call TRBD1 (5 bases). V was pared by 2 bases and J by 0 bases, with 8 bases between. This CDR3 comprises 15 residues. Per the germline V gene, CDR1 is SGHRS and CDR2 is YFSETQ. The CDR3 is CASSFQGTNTGELFF. In nucleotides, the CDR3 is TGCGCCAGCAGCTTTCAGGGTACGAACACCGGGGAGCTGTTTTTT.

This clone was detected only a few times. V gene TRBV7-9 combines with J gene TRBJ2-5; a weak D match, TRBD2 (6 bases). The CDR3 spans 15 residues. V was clipped by 5 bases and J by 5 bases, with 18 bases between them. CDR1 and CDR2 from the germline V gene are SEHNR and FQNEAQ (reference sequence). The CDR3 DNA reads as TGTGCCAGCAGCCCCATTGCCGGGAGTTTGGAGACCCAGTACTTC. Protein sequence: CASSPIAGSLETQYF.

This clone was seen a few times. This chain uses TRBV6-5 with TRBJ2-3; 12 nucleotides align to TRBD2. The CDR3 runs to 14 residues. The V segment lost 5 bases and the J segment 7 bases; nucleotides outside the gene matches: 4. Germline assignment: CDR1 MNHEY and CDR2 SVGAGI. CDR3 sequence: CASSLAGGRHTQYF. CDR3 DNA sequence: TGTGCCAGCAGTCTAGCGGGAGGGCGGCATACGCAGTATTTT.

The chain joins TRBV7-9 to TRBJ2-1, with 7 bases identical to TRBD2. The germline CDR1 and CDR2 sequences are SEHNR and FQNEAQ (reference sequence). Trimming took 2 bases from V and 6 from J; bases not matched to a gene: 10. The CDR3 totals 16 residues. The CDR3 DNA reads TGTGCCAGCAGCTTATTTCCGGGGGGAGGGCGCAATGAGCAGTTCTTC. Protein product: CASSLFPGGGRNEQFF.

Only one count was recorded for this clone. The rearrangement joins TRBV19 to TRBJ2-3; D is uncertain. CDR1 and CDR2 from the germline V gene are LNHDA and SQIVND (reference sequence). The CDR3 loop spans 15 amino acids. V lost 7 bases, J lost 3 bases, and 17 bases lay in between. The CDR3 protein is CASTQDGFPTDTQYF. In DNA, the CDR3 is TGTGCCAGTACCCAGGACGGCTTTCCTACAGATACGCAGTATTTT. Variable domain in full (rest from reference TRBV19 and TRBJ2-3): DGGITQSPKYLFRKEGQNVTLSCEQNLNHDAMYWYRQDPGQGLRLIYYSQIVNDFQKGDIAEGYSVSREKKESFPLTVTSAQKNPTAFYLCASTQDGFPTDTQYFGPGTRLTVL.

This chain links TRBV24-1 with TRBJ2-5; TRBD2 agrees at 11 bases. Germline CDR1 reads KGHDR; CDR2 reads SFDVKD. The trim removed 3 bases at V and 5 bases at J, leaving 13 bases unmatched. The CDR3 extends over 18 amino acids. The CDR3: CATSDVGTSGARQETQYF. CDR3 bases: TGTGCCACCAGTGATGTAGGGACTAGCGGAGCCCGCCAGGAGACCCAGTACTTC.